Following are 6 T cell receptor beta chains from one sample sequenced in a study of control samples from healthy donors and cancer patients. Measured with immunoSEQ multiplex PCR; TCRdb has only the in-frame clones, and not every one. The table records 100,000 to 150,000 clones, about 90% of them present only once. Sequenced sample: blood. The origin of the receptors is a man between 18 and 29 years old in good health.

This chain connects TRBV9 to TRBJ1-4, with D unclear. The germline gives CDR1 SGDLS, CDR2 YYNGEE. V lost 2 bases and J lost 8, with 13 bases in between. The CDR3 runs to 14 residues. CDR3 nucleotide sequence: TGTGCCAGCAGCGTGAACAACGTGAGGGAAAAACTGTTTTTT. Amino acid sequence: CASSVNNVREKLFF.

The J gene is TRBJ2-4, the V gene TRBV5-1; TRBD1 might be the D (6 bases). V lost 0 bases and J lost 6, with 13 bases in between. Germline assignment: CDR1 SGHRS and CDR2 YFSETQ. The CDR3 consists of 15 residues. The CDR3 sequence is CASSLEVVGGNIQYF. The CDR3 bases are TGCGCCAGCAGCTTGGAGGTTGTAGGGGGAAACATTCAGTACTTC.

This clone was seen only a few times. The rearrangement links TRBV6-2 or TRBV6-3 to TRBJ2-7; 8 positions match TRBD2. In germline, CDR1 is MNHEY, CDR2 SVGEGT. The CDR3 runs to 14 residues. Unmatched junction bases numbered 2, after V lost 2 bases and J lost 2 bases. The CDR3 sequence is CASSYETSAYEQYF. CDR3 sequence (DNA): TGTGCCAGCAGTTACGAGACTAGCGCCTACGAGCAGTACTTC.

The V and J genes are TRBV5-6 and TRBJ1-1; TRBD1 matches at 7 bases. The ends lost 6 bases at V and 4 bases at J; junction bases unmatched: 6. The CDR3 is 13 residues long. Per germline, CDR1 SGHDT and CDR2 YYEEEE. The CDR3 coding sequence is TGTGCCAGCACCCTGCAGGGGGGCACTGAAGCTTTCTTT. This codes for CASTLQGGTEAFF.

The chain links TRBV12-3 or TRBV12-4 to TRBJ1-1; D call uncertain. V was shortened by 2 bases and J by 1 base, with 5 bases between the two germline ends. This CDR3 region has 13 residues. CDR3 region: CASSLRTNTEAFF. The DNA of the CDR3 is TGTGCCAGCAGTTTACGGACGAACACTGAAGCTTTCTTT.

The CDR3 DNA is TGCGCCAGCAGCCAAGCTACCCGGGACAGGGGTCGTGGCTACACCTTC. Protein sequence: CASSQATRDRGRGYTF. The chain recombines TRBV4-1 with TRBJ1-2, with TRBD1 identical over 10 bases. The CDR3 is 16 residues long. Germline CDR1 reads MGHRA; CDR2 reads YSYEKL. J was trimmed by 7 bases and V by 1 base; bases with no gene match: 9.